These 13 T cell receptor beta chains share one sample of origin, sequenced in a study of patients and donors after allogeneic stem cell transplantation. TCRdb analysed the RT-PCR reads with MiXCR anew, one entry per CDR3 protein. The sample consists of about a million distinct CDR3 sequences, roughly 18% of them appearing once. Material: blood, either unsorted or a sorted T cell fraction (not recorded which). The receptor source for this set is a human donor who was either an allogeneic HSCT recipient or a stem cell or donor lymphocyte infusion donor (not recorded which). It is not recorded whose cells these are; they may come from a transplant donor.

This clonotype has only a few counts. This rearrangement joins TRBV15 to TRBJ2-3; either TRBD1 or TRBD2 may supply D (5 bases each). Deletions cut 4 bases from V and 2 bases from J, with 13 bases between. Germline CDR1 is LNHNV and CDR2 is YYDKDF (reference sequence). This CDR3 is 15 amino acids long. CDR3 nucleotide sequence: TGTGCCACCAGCAACCGGGACGGATACACAGATACGCAGTATTTT. Translation: CATSNRDGYTDTQYF.

This clonotype was observed a few times. The CDR3 DNA reads TGCAGTGCTAGAGGGGGAGCGGGAAACGACAATGAGCAGTTCTTC. It encodes CSARGGAGNDNEQFF. The rearrangement joins TRBV20-1 to TRBJ2-1; 7 bases are shared with TRBD2. Per the germline V gene, CDR1 is DFQATT and CDR2 is SNEGSKA (reference sequence). The CDR3 totals 15 residues. V lost 1 base, J lost 5 bases, and 8 bases stayed unmatched.

This clonotype has more than one count but fewer than ten. This chain links TRBV12-3 or TRBV12-4 with TRBJ1-5; tentative D call: TRBD1 (6 bases). This CDR3 has 13 amino acids. The germline V and J ends were trimmed by 7 bases and 10 bases, with 17 bases remaining between them. In nucleotides, the CDR3 is TGTGCCAGCACTCAAGGACAGTCTGCTCCCCAGCATTTT. Protein product: CASTQGQSAPQHF.

This clonotype was counted only a few times. The chain links TRBV4-2 to TRBJ1-1; no definite D call. The germline V gene encodes CDR1 LGHNA and CDR2 YNFKEQ. The CDR3 loop spans 15 amino acids. V gave up 1 base and J gave up 3 bases, with 12 bases separating them. CDR3 DNA: TGTGCCAGCAGCCAAGTAACCGCTCGGGACACTGAAGCTTTCTTT. This gives the protein CASSQVTARDTEAFF.

This clonotype has a count of ten or more. This chain uses TRBV12-3 or TRBV12-4 with TRBJ1-5, with D uncertain. This CDR3 has 12 residues. The V gene lost 6 bases and the J gene lost 4 bases, with 7 bases spanning the gap. The CDR3 here is CASRVENQPQHF. CDR3 bases: TGTGCCAGCAGAGTGGAGAATCAGCCCCAGCATTTT.

This clonotype was picked up many times. The chain employs TRBV29-1 and TRBJ2-7; TRBD1 is a possible D gene (6 bases). The CDR3 consists of 14 residues. V lost 6 bases to trimming and J lost 0 bases, with 15 bases between them. CDR1 SQVTM and CDR2 ANQGSEA come from the germline V gene. The CDR3 here is CSVTRGDSSYEQYF. The CDR3 nucleotides are TGCAGCGTAACCAGGGGCGACAGCTCCTACGAGCAGTACTTC.

The V gene is TRBV10-3, the J gene TRBJ2-7; 7 bases map to TRBD1. The CDR3 has 17 residues. Trimming at V came to 2 bases and at J to 3 bases, leaving 13 bases not matched to a gene. CDR1 ENHRY and CDR2 SYGVKD come from the germline V gene. CDR3 region: CAISEPKNRDSLYEQYF. The CDR3 DNA is TGTGCCATCAGTGAGCCGAAGAACCGGGACAGCCTCTACGAGCAGTACTTC.

The chain is built from TRBV20-1 and TRBJ2-5; D gene ambiguous. CDR1 is DFQATT, CDR2 SNEGSKA, per germline (reference sequence). CDR3 length equals 11 residues. V lost 2 bases, J lost 4 bases, and 5 bases lay in between. CDR3 amino acids: CSARISETQYF. The CDR3 nucleotides are TGCAGTGCTAGAATATCAGAGACCCAGTACTTC.

The gene calls are TRBV29-1 and TRBJ2-7; TRBD2 agrees at 10 bases. The germline gives CDR1 SQVTM, CDR2 ANQGSEA. V dropped 6 bases and J dropped 0; count of bases not matched to a gene: 5. CDR3 length: 14 amino acids. The CDR3 loop is CSVTSGAPSYEQYF. CDR3 in DNA: TGCAGCGTAACTAGCGGGGCGCCCTCCTACGAGCAGTACTTC.

This clonotype was picked up many times. The chain is built from TRBV12-3 or TRBV12-4 and TRBJ2-3; D not resolved. With 6 bases removed from V and 2 bases from J, the gap between germline ends came to 3 bases. This CDR3 is 11 amino acids long. Here the CDR3 reads CASSVTDTQYF. The CDR3 DNA reads TGTGCCAGCAGCGTCACAGATACGCAGTATTTT.

The chain recombines TRBV24-1 with TRBJ2-1; no clear D gene. The V end was cut by 2 bases, the J end by 5 bases, with 6 bases between. Germline CDR1 KGHDR, CDR2 SFDVKD. This CDR3 is built from 13 residues. The CDR3 nucleotides are TGTGCCACCAGTGATTCCATTAACAATGAGCAGTTCTTC. Its translation is CATSDSINNEQFF.

The genes are TRBV20-1 and TRBJ2-5; the D is unclear. CDR1 and CDR2 from the germline V gene are DFQATT and SNEGSKA (reference sequence). The CDR3 extends over 13 amino acids. With 2 bases removed from V and 3 bases from J, the gap between germline ends came to 10 bases. DNA of the CDR3: TGCAGTGCTAGATACTGGCTTAAAGAGACCCAGTACTTC. Translating it yields CSARYWLKETQYF.

The V gene is TRBV20-1, the J gene TRBJ1-1; D gene ambiguous. The CDR3 runs 11 residues. The germline V and J ends were trimmed by 3 bases and 11 bases, with 13 bases remaining between them. Germline V gene sequence: CDR1 DFQATT, CDR2 SNEGSKA (reference sequence). CDR3 DNA: TGCAGTGCTAGTAGGCCAACCGAGGCTTTCTTT. Translated, it gives CSASRPTEAFF.